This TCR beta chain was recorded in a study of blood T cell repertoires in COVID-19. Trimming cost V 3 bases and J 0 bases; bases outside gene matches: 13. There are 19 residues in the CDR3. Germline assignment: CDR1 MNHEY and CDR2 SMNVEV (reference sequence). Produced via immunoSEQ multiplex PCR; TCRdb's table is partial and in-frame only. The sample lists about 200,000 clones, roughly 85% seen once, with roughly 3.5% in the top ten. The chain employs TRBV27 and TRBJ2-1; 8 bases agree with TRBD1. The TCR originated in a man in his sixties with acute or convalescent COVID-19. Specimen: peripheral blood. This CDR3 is CASSFRHRDRTSSYNEQFF. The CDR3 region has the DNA TGTGCCAGCAGTTTCCGCCACCGGGACAGGACTTCCTCCTACAATGAGCAGTTCTTC.